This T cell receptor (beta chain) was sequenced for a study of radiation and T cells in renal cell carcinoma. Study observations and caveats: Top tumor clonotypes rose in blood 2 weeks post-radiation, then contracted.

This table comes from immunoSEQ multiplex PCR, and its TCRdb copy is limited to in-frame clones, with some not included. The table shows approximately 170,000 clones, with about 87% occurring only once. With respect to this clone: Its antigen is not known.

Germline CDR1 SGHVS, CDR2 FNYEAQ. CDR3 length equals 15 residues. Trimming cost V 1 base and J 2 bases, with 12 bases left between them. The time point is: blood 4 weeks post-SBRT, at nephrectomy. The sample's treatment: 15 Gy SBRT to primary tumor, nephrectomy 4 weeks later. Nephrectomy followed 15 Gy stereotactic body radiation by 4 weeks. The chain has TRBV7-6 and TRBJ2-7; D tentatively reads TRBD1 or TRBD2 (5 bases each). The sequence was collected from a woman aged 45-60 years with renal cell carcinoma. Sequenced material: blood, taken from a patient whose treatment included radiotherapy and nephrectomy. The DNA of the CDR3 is TGTGCCAGCAGCTTAGAGGAGGCAGGGCCCTACGAGCAGTACTTC. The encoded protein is CASSLEEAGPYEQYF. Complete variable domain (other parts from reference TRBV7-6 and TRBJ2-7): GAGVSQSPRYKVTKRGQDVALRCDPISGHVSLYWYRQALGQGPEFLTYFNYEAQQDKSGLPNDRFSAERPEGSISTLTIQRTEQRDSAMYRCASSLEEAGPYEQYFGPGTRLTVT.